This TCR beta chain originates from a study of cytomegalovirus exposure and HLA in healthy donors. Study outcomes and limitations: Despite most TCR sequences being rare, some public TCRs occurred in many donors. Prior analysis indicated that the majority of TCR beta V segments exhibited productivity approximately 87% or approximately 30% of the time. A missense DCLRE1C variant was associated with V- and J-gene trimming of TCR beta chains in a later analysis, and an independent cohort replicated the association.

The junction had 4 bases not matched to a gene; V was cut back by 6 bases and J by 3 bases. This CDR3 comprises 13 residues. Per the germline V gene, CDR1 is MDHEN and CDR2 is SYDVKM. As for this clone: The target antigen is unknown.

PCR involved 60 Vbeta and 13 Jbeta primers. TCRdb's copy holds only in-frame clones and misses some; the assay was immunoSEQ multiplex PCR. The sample has over 130,000 clones, roughly 79% seen once; the top ten hold 1.4%. This TCR was sampled from a young man in good health and CMV-seropositive. The J gene is TRBJ2-7, the V gene TRBV28, with TRBD1 matching over 8 bases. Material: PBMCs. CDR3 sequence reads: CASRPTGGYEQYF. CDR3 in DNA: TGTGCCAGCAGACCCACAGGGGGCTACGAGCAGTACTTC. Full variable domain (rest looked up from reference TRBV28 and TRBJ2-7): DVKVTQSSRYLVKRTGEKVFLECVQDMDHENMFWYRQDPGLGLRLIYFSYDVKMKEKGDIPEGYSVSREKKERFSLILESASTNQTSMYLCASRPTGGYEQYFGPGTRLTVT.